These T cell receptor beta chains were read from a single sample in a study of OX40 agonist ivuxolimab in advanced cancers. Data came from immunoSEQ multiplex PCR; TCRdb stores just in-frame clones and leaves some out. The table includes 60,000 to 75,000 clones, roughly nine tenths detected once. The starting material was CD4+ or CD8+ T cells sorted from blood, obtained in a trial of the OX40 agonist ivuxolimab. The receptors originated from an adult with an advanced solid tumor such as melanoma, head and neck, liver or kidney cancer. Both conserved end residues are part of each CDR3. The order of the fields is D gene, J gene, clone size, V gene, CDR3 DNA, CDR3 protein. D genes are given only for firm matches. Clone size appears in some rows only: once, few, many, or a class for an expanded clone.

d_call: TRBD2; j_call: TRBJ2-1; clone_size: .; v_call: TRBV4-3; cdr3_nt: TGCGCCAGCAGCCAAGGGGCAGGGAGGGGTCATGAGCAGTTCTTC; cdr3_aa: CASSQGAGRGHEQFF
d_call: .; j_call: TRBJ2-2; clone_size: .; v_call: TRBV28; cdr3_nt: TGTGCCAGCAGATCGCAGGGAATGGGCACCGGGGAGCTGTTTTTT; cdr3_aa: CASRSQGMGTGELFF
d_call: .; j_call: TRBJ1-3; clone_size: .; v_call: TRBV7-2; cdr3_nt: TGTGCCAGCAGCGTCCGGGGGGCCTCTGGAAACACCATATATTTT; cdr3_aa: CASSVRGASGNTIYF
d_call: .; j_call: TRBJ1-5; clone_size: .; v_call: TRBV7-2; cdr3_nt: TGTGCCAGCAGCTTAGGAGCTAGCAATCAGCCCCAGCATTTT; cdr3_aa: CASSLGASNQPQHF
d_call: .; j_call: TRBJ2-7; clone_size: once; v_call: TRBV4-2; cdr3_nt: TGTGCCAGCAGCCCCGGCCTGACCTCCTACGAGCAGTACTTC; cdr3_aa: CASSPGLTSYEQYF
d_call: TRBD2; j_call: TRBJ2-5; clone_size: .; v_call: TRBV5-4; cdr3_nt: TGTGCCAGCAGCAAAAATCCCGGGACTAGCGGAAAAGAGACCCAGTACTTC; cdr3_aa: CASSKNPGTSGKETQYF
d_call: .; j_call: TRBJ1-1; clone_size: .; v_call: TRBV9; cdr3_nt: TGTGCCAGCAGCGTAGATCTGGGGAGCACTGAAGCTTTCTTT; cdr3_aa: CASSVDLGSTEAFF
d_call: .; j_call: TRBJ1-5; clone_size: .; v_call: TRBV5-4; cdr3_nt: TGTGCCAGCAGCCCGGGCGGGGCAGTAGGCAATCAGCCCCAGCATTTT; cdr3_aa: CASSPGGAVGNQPQHF
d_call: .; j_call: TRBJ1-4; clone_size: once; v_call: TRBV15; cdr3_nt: TGTGCCACCAGCAGAGATAAGGGGTATCCCGGGGTTTTT; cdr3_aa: CATSRDKGYPGVF
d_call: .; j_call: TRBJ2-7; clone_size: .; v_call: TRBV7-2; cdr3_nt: TGTGCCAGCAGCTTAACATATACCCCCTCCTACGAGCAGTACTTC; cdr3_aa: CASSLTYTPSYEQYF
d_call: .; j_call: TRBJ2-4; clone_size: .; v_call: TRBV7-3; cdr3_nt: TGTGCCAGCAGTTCGACAAGGGAGACCCTGATTCAGTACTTC; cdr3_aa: CASSSTRETLIQYF
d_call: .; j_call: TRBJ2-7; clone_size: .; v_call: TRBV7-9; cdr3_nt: TGTGCCAGCAGTCGCCAGGGACATCCGTCCGAGCAGTACTTC; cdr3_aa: CASSRQGHPSEQYF
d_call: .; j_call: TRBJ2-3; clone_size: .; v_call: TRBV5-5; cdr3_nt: TGTGCCAGCAGCTTGGGGCTCGTTAGCACAGATACGCAGTATTTT; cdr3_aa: CASSLGLVSTDTQYF
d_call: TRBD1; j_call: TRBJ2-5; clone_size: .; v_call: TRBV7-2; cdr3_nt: TGTGCCAGCAGTTTTCAGGGGGCGGAGGAGACCCAGTACTTC; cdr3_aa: CASSFQGAEETQYF
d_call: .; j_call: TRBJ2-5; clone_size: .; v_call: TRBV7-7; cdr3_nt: TGTGCCAGCAGCTTAGACAGGTTAGAGACCCAGTACTTC; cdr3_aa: CASSLDRLETQYF
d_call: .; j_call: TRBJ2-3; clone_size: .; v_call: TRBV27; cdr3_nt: TGTGCCAGCAGTTCCTTCACAGATACGCAGTATTTT; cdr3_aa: CASSSFTDTQYF
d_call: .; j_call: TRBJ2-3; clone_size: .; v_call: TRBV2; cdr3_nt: TGTGCCAGCAGTGACACAGATACGCAGTATTTT; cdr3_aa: CASSDTDTQYF
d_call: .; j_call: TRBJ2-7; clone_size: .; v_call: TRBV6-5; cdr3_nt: TGTGCCAGCAGTGAAACTACAGTGGCCTACGAGCAGTACTTC; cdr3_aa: CASSETTVAYEQYF
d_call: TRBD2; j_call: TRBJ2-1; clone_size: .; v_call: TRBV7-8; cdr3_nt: TGTGCCAGCAGCTTATCGGGAGGGGGGACCTACAATGAGCAGTTCTTC; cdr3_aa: CASSLSGGGTYNEQFF
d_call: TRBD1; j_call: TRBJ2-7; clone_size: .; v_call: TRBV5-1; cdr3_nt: TGCGCCAGCAGCCACGACAGGGGACGGGCTAACGAGCAGTACTTC; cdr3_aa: CASSHDRGRANEQYF
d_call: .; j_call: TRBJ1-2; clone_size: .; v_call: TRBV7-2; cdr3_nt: TGTGCCAGCAGCTTAGACAGGGTGTCGTACTATGGCTACACCTTC; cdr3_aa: CASSLDRVSYYGYTF
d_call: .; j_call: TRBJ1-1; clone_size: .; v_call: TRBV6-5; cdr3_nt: TGTGCCAGCAGTTATTCTTCGGTGGGACGGAACACTGAAGCTTTCTTT; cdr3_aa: CASSYSSVGRNTEAFF
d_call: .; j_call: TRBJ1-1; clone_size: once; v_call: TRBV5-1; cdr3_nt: TGCGCCAGCAGCTCGGGAGGTGCTGAAGCTTTCTTT; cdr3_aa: CASSSGGAEAFF
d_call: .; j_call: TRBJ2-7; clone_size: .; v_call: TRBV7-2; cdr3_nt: TGTGCCAGCAGCTTAGGCAGGGGATACGAGCAGTACTTC; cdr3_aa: CASSLGRGYEQYF
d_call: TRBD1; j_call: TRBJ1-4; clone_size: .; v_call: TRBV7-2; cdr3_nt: TGTGCCAGCAGCGCAACAGGGGGCGAGAATGAAAAACTGTTTTTT; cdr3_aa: CASSATGGENEKLFF
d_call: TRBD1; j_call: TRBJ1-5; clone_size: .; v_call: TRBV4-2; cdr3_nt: TGTGCCAGCAGCCAAGACAGGGGGGATCAGCCCCAGCATTTT; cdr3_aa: CASSQDRGDQPQHF
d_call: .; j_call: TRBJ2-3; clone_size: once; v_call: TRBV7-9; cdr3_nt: TGTGCCAGCAGCTTAGGGATTGCGGGTTCTAGCACAGATACGCAGTATTTT; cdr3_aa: CASSLGIAGSSTDTQYF
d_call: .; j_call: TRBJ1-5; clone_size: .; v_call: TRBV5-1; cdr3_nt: TGCGCCAGCAGCTTCGGGCAGGGCAATCAGCCCCAGCATTTT; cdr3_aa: CASSFGQGNQPQHF
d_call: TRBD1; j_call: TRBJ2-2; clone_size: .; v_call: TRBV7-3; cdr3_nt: TGTGCCAGCAGCCAGGGACAGGTCGGGGAGCTGTTTTTT; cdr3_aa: CASSQGQVGELFF
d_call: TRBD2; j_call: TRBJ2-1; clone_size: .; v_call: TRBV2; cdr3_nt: TGTGCCAGCAGGCCGGGACTAGCGGGCCCCAATGAGCAGTTCTTC; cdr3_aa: CASRPGLAGPNEQFF
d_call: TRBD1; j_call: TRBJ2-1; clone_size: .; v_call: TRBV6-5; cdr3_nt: TGTGCCAGCAGGCCCGGGACAGGGGGTTTCGATGAGCAGTTCTTC; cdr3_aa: CASRPGTGGFDEQFF
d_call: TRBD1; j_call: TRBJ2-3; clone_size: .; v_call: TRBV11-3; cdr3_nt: TGTGCCAGCAGCTTAGGGGCACAGGGGGCCGGGGGTAGCACAGATACGCAGTATTTT; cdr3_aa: CASSLGAQGAGGSTDTQYF
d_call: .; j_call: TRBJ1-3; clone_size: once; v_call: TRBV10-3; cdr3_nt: TGTGCCATCAGTGAGTCTCCAGGGAACTCTGGAAACACCATATATTTT; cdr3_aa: CAISESPGNSGNTIYF
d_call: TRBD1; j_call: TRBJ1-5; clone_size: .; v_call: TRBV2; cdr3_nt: TGTGCCAGCAGTCCGACAGGGGATCAGCCCCAGCATTTT; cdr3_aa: CASSPTGDQPQHF
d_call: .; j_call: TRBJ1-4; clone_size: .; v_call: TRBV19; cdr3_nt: TGTGCCAGTCGCGGTTGGGAAGGTGGAAAACTGTTTTTT; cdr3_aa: CASRGWEGGKLFF
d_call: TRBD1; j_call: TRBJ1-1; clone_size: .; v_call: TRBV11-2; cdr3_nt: TGTGCCAGCAGCTCAGGGGGCGCGAGCACTGAAGCTTTCTTT; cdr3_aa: CASSSGGASTEAFF
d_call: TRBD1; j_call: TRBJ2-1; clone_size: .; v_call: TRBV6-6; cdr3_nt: TGTGCCACCAGGAGAGGGGGCCCCTACAATGAGCAGTTCTTC; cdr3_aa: CATRRGGPYNEQFF
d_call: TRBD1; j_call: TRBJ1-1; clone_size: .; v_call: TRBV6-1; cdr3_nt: TGTGCCAGCTTCTGGGGGAGGGGGCCTGAAGCTTTCTTT; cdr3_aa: CASFWGRGPEAFF
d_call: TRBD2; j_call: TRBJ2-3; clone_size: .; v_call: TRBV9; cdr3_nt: TGTGCCAGCAGCGAGGGACTAGCTCAGAGCACAGATACGCAGTATTTT; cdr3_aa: CASSEGLAQSTDTQYF
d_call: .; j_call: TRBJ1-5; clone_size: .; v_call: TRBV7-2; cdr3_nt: TGTGCCAGCAGCTTAAATAGCAATCAGCCCCAGCATTTT; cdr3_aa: CASSLNSNQPQHF
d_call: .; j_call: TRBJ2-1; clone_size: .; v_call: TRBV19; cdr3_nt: TGTGCCAGTAGAAGCCCCGGGGTTACAAACTACAATGAGCAGTTCTTC; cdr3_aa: CASRSPGVTNYNEQFF
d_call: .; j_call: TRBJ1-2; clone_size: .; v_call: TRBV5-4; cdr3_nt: TGTGCCAGCAGTTGGGGGGAGGAAAGTGGCTACACCTTC; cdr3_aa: CASSWGEESGYTF
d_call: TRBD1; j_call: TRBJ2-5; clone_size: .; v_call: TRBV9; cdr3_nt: TGTGCCAGCAGCTCCCGGACAGGGGGCCTTGAGACCCAGTACTTC; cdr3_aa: CASSSRTGGLETQYF
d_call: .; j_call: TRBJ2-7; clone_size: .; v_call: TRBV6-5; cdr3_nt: TGTGCCAGCAGTTACCTCGGGACAAAAACTTACGAGCAGTACTTC; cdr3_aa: CASSYLGTKTYEQYF
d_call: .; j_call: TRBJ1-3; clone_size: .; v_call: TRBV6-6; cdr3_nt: TGTGCCAGCAGTCAGTCTTTCTCTGGAAACACCATATATTTT; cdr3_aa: CASSQSFSGNTIYF
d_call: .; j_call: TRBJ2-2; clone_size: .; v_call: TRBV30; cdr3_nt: TGTGCCTGGAGGCCCCTTAGAGGATACGGGGAGCTGTTTTTT; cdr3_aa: CAWRPLRGYGELFF
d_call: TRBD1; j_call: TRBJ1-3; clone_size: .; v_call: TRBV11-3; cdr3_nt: TGTGCCAGCAGCCCTCGGACAGGCCCGGGAAACACCATATATTTT; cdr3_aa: CASSPRTGPGNTIYF
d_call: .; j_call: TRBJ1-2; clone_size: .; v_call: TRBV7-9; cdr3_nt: TGTGCCAGCAGCTTAGTGGAAGGAAGCGGCTACACCTTC; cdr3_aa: CASSLVEGSGYTF
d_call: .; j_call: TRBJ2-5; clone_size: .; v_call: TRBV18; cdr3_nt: TGTGCCAGCTCTCCCACAGGAAGGGAAGAGACCCAGTACTTC; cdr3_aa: CASSPTGREETQYF
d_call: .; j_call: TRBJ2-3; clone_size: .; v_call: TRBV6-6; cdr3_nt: TGTGCCAGCAGTTACTCGAGTATGGGTGCAGATACGCAGTATTTT; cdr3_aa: CASSYSSMGADTQYF
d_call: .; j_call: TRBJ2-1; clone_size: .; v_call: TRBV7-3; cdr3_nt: TGTGCCAGCAGCTCCTCAATCGGGGGTTTCTATGAGCAGTTCTTC; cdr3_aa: CASSSSIGGFYEQFF